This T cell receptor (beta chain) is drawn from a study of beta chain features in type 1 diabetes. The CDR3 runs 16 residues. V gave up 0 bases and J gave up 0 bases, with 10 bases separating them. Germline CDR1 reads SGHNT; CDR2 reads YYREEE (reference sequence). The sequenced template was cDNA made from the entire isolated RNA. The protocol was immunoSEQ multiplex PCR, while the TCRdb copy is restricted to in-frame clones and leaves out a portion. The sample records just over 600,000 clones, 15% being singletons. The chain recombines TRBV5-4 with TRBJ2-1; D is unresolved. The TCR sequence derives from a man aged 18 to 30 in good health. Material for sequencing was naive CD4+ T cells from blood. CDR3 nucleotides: TGTGCCAGCAGCTTGGGGGGTTCGGGCTCCTACAATGAGCAGTTCTTC. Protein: CASSLGGSGSYNEQFF.